The 26 T cell receptor beta chains below come from one sample, sequenced in a study of identical twins. TCRdb reprocessed the 5' RACE reads via MiXCR and lists one record per CDR3 protein. The table has fewer than 500,000 distinct CDR3 sequences, roughly 13% seen once. These data are also associated with another study on yellow fever vaccine responses in identical twins.

The specimen was CD4+ T cells sorted from blood. These receptors were collected from a woman under 30 in good health.

This clonotype was found a few times. V usage is TRBV5-1 and J usage is TRBJ2-7, with 7 bases lining up with TRBD1. The CDR3 covers 15 residues. Losses at the gene ends were 4 bases for V and 5 bases for J; bases not matched to a gene: 12. CDR1 and CDR2 (germline): SGHRS, YFSETQ. The CDR3 DNA follows: TGCGCCAGCAGCCGGACGGACAGGTGGGAGCACGAGCAGTACTTC. Amino acids: CASSRTDRWEHEQYF.

This clonotype was counted between two and nine times. The CDR3 region has the DNA TGTGCCAGCAGCCCCCGTGTGGGAGAAAACTATGGCTACACCTTC. It is translated as CASSPRVGENYGYTF. The chain joins TRBV4-2 to TRBJ1-2; D remains unclear. V was trimmed by 4 bases and J by 2 bases, leaving 14 bases between them. The CDR3 contains 15 residues. Germline CDR1 is LGHNA and CDR2 is YNFKEQ.

V is TRBV7-9 and J is TRBJ2-3, with 10 bases identical to TRBD1. Germline CDR1 reads SEHNR; CDR2 reads FQNEAQ (reference sequence). Germline trimming cut 3 bases from V and 3 bases from J; bases unmatched to any gene: 3. This CDR3 contains 15 residues. CDR3 region: CASSFGTGETDTQYF. The CDR3, as DNA: TGTGCCAGCAGCTTCGGGACAGGGGAAACAGATACGCAGTATTTT. The variable domain in full, completed from reference TRBV7-9 and TRBJ2-3, reads DTGVSQNPRHKITKRGQNVTFRCDPISEHNRLYWYRQTLGQGPEFLTYFQNEAQLEKSRLLSDRFSAERPKGSFSTLEIQRTEQGDSAMYLCASSFGTGETDTQYFGPGTRLTVL.

This clonotype was observed at least ten times. The chain employs TRBV20-1 and TRBJ2-3; a weak D match, TRBD2 (5 bases). This CDR3 is 14 amino acids long. From germline, CDR1 is DFQATT and CDR2 SNEGSKA (reference sequence). The V end was cut by 0 bases, the J end by 2 bases, with 9 bases between. CDR3 region: CSARDRGYTDTQYF. CDR3 nucleotide sequence: TGCAGTGCTAGAGATCGGGGTTACACAGATACGCAGTATTTT.

This clonotype was counted ten times or more. The rearrangement uses TRBV12-3 or TRBV12-4 and TRBJ2-3, with 7 bases aligning to TRBD1. Unmatched junction bases numbered 11, after V lost 5 bases and J lost 9 bases. The CDR3 is made up of 14 amino acids. The CDR3 reads CASSTRQGMDTQYF. The DNA for the CDR3 is TGTGCCAGCAGTACCCGACAGGGAATGGACACGCAGTATTTT.

This clonotype was found a few times. The gene calls are TRBV20-1 and TRBJ2-1; TRBD2 agrees at 12 bases. Trimming removed 1 base from V and 0 bases from J; junction bases left unmatched: 7. CDR1 and CDR2 (germline): DFQATT, SNEGSKA (reference sequence). This CDR3 has 18 amino acids. The CDR3 DNA reads TGCAGTGCTAGAGGAAGGACTAGCGGGAAAAGCTCCTACAATGAGCAGTTCTTC. It specifies CSARGRTSGKSSYNEQFF.

This clonotype was picked up a small number of times. This CDR3 is CSARALAVLDEQYF. CDR3 bases: TGCAGTGCTAGAGCCCTAGCGGTGCTGGACGAGCAGTACTTC. This chain connects TRBV20-1 to TRBJ2-7; 7 bases fit TRBD2. The CDR3 sequence is 14 residues long. The J segment lost 5 bases and the V segment lost 1 base, leaving 8 bases of the junction unmatched. CDR1 and CDR2 from the germline V gene are DFQATT and SNEGSKA (reference sequence).

In this sample, this clonotype turned up a few times. The chain combines TRBV30 with TRBJ2-4, with 8 positions matching TRBD1. Trimming cost V 5 bases and J 0 bases; bases outside gene matches: 21. Per germline, CDR1 GTSNPN and CDR2 SVGIG (reference sequence). This CDR3 has 20 amino acids. CDR3 in amino acids: CAWSTPPGTGHNLAKNIQYF. CDR3 in DNA: TGTGCCTGGTCCACCCCACCGGGGACAGGACATAACCTAGCCAAAAACATTCAGTACTTC.

This clonotype has more than one count but fewer than ten. The V call is TRBV29-1, the J call TRBJ2-1; D not certain. Germline assignment: CDR1 SQVTM and CDR2 ANQGSEA. The CDR3 length is 12 residues. V was trimmed by 3 bases and J by 6 bases, leaving 9 bases between them. The CDR3: CSVEVEFNEQFF. The CDR3 DNA reads TGCAGCGTTGAGGTCGAGTTCAATGAGCAGTTCTTC.

This clonotype was detected a few times. The rearrangement joins TRBV2 to TRBJ2-3; D possibly corresponds to TRBD2 (6 bases). This CDR3 spans 14 amino acids. Germline CDR1 reads SNHLY; CDR2 reads FYNNEI. The ends were cut back, 8 bases at V and 2 bases at J, with 14 bases in the middle. This CDR3 reads CASGESGVTDTQYF. For the CDR3, the DNA is TGTGCCAGCGGGGAGTCGGGAGTCACAGATACGCAGTATTTT.

The rearrangement uses TRBV30 and TRBJ1-1; 8 bases agree with TRBD1. Germline V lookup: CDR1 GTSNPN, CDR2 SVGIG (reference sequence). This CDR3 has 14 amino acids. V lost 2 bases and J lost 3; bases outside the gene matches: 5. For the CDR3, the DNA is TGTGCCTGGAGTCGCCCGGACAGGGACACTGAAGCTTTCTTT. This sequence encodes CAWSRPDRDTEAFF.

The chain uses TRBV14 and TRBJ2-2, with 9 positions matching TRBD2. The germline gives CDR1 SGHDN, CDR2 FVKESK. V was clipped by 1 base and J by 7 bases; unmatched bases: 10. The CDR3 extends over 17 amino acids. This CDR3 is CASSQGGSGSYYGELFF. In DNA, the CDR3 is TGTGCCAGCAGCCAAGGAGGTAGCGGGAGTTATTACGGGGAGCTGTTTTTT.

The chain recombines TRBV5-1 with TRBJ2-1, with 8 positions matching TRBD1. The CDR3 consists of 11 residues. J gave up 13 bases and V 2 bases, and 2 bases lay outside the gene matches. The germline V gene has CDR1 SGHRS and CDR2 YFSETQ. The chain's CDR3 is CASSFGQGQFF. The CDR3 DNA reads as TGCGCCAGCAGCTTCGGACAGGGCCAGTTCTTC. The complete variable domain, with remaining parts taken from reference TRBV5-1 and TRBJ2-1, reads KAGVTQTPRYLIKTRGQQVTLSCSPISGHRSVSWYQQTPGQGLQFLFEYFSETQRNKGNFPGRFSGRQFSNSRSEMNVSTLELGDSALYLCASSFGQGQFFGPGTRLTVL.

The V gene is TRBV20-1, the J gene TRBJ1-1; possibly TRBD1 for D (6 bases). Germline V gene sequence: CDR1 DFQATT, CDR2 SNEGSKA (reference sequence). This CDR3 has 17 amino acids. The V end was cut by 4 bases, the J end by 0 bases, with 21 bases between. For the CDR3, the DNA is TGCAGTGCTACCTTCTACAGGGACTATTGGATGAACACTGAAGCTTTCTTT. Translated, it gives CSATFYRDYWMNTEAFF.

This clonotype has a handful of counts. The chain combines TRBV20-1 with TRBJ2-2; 11 positions match TRBD2. V lost 3 bases to trimming and J lost 3 bases; unmatched junction nucleotides: 6. Per the germline V gene, CDR1 is DFQATT and CDR2 is SNEGSKA (reference sequence). This CDR3 is built from 16 residues. CDR3 amino acids: CSARPGTSGDTGELFF. As DNA, the CDR3 is TGCAGTGCTAGGCCCGGGACTAGCGGCGACACCGGGGAGCTGTTTTTT.

The rearrangement uses TRBV27 and TRBJ2-5; weak D call: TRBD2 (5 bases). Germline V CDR1 and CDR2: MNHEY, SMNVEV (reference sequence). Trimming pared 4 bases from V and 1 base from J, leaving 16 bases between. This CDR3 contains 16 residues. The CDR3 bases are TGTGCCAGCAGTTATGCCCCGGGGAAGGGCCAAGAGACCCAGTACTTC. Translation gives CASSYAPGKGQETQYF.

This clonotype has just a few counts. V gene TRBV18 combines with J gene TRBJ2-1; TRBD2 agrees at 7 bases. There are 14 residues in the CDR3. Germline trimming cut 9 bases from V and 7 bases from J; bases unmatched to any gene: 12. The germline CDR1 and CDR2 sequences are KGHSH and LQKENI. Here the CDR3 DNA reads TGTGCCAGTGACACGGGACTACGATTAAATGAGCAGTTCTTC. It encodes CASDTGLRLNEQFF.

This clonotype was counted between two and nine times. This chain links TRBV10-1 with TRBJ1-5; 7 bases fit TRBD1. J lost 5 bases, V lost 3 bases, and 1 base had no gene match. The CDR3 loop spans 13 amino acids. The germline gives CDR1 WNHNN, CDR2 SYGVQD (reference sequence). The CDR3 spells CASSDGTDQPQHF. The CDR3 DNA reads TGCGCCAGCAGTGACGGGACAGATCAGCCCCAGCATTTT.

The table lists this clonotype with a few counts. The V and J genes are TRBV7-2 and TRBJ2-7; 7 bases are shared with TRBD1. Germline CDR1 and CDR2: SGHTA and FQGNSA. J was trimmed by 2 bases and V by 3 bases; bases with no gene match: 13. This CDR3 region has 17 residues. The CDR3 spells CASSLTLTGTATYEQYF. CDR3 bases: TGTGCCAGCAGCTTGACCTTAACCGGGACAGCAACCTACGAGCAGTACTTC.

This clonotype was picked up a small number of times. The chain carries TRBV11-2 and TRBJ2-7; TRBD2 aligns across 8 bases. Germline V gene lookup returns CDR1 SGHAT and CDR2 FQNNGV. V was pared by 5 bases and J by 3 bases, with 6 bases of the junction left unmatched. This CDR3 comprises 14 residues. This chain's CDR3 is CASSPRGLDYEQYF. The CDR3, as DNA: TGTGCCAGCAGCCCTAGGGGACTAGACTACGAGCAGTACTTC.

The chain has TRBV7-8 and TRBJ2-3; D call uncertain. V was pared by 2 bases and J by 6 bases, with 6 bases between. Germline assignment: CDR1 SGHVS and CDR2 FQNEAQ. The CDR3 contains 12 residues. The CDR3 spells CASSLSLDTQYF. CDR3 DNA: TGTGCCAGCAGCTTATCGCTGGATACGCAGTATTTT.

The chain recombines TRBV7-2 with TRBJ2-3, with 7 bases fitting TRBD2. The CDR3 runs to 13 residues. Looked up from germline, CDR1 is SGHTA and CDR2 is FQGNSA. V was clipped by 2 bases and J by 8 bases; unmatched bases: 4. CDR3 DNA: TGTGCCAGCAGCTTAAATAGGGAGGGTACGCAGTATTTT. This encodes CASSLNREGTQYF.

The CDR3 region has the DNA TGTGCCAGCAGCCAAGGGACTAGCGGGAGTAGCGAGCAGTACTTC. It specifies CASSQGTSGSSEQYF. The V call is TRBV11-3, the J call TRBJ2-7, with TRBD2 identical over 14 bases. Germline V gives CDR1 SGHNT, CDR2 YENEEA. V lost 5 bases and J lost 6; bases outside the gene matches: 6. The length of the CDR3 is 15 residues.

The chain carries TRBV24-1 and TRBJ2-1; tentative D call: TRBD2 (5 bases). Looked up from germline, CDR1 is KGHDR and CDR2 is SFDVKD. Trimming left V 5 bases short and J 0 bases short, with 10 bases between. The CDR3 spans 15 residues. CDR3 DNA: TGTGCCACCAGTGGAGGCGGGCCCTCCTACAATGAGCAGTTCTTC. Protein product: CATSGGGPSYNEQFF.

This clonotype was observed at least ten times. In nucleotides, the CDR3 is TGCGCCAGCGGACTGACAGTGAACACCGGGGAGCTGTTTTTT. Encoded protein: CASGLTVNTGELFF. V and J are TRBV5-1 and TRBJ2-2; D could derive from TRBD1 or TRBD2 (5 bases each). CDR1 SGHRS and CDR2 YFSETQ come from the germline V gene. The CDR3 covers 14 residues. V was pared by 7 bases and J by 1 base, with 11 bases between.

In its sample, this clonotype was seen many times. A junction end diverges from the germline sequence, so it may reflect a read error. This chain joins TRBV12-3 or TRBV12-4 and TRBJ2-7; possible D gene TRBD1, 5 bases. This CDR3 is 13 amino acids long. In DNA form, the CDR3 reads TGTGCCAGCAGCTTAGGGGCCTCCTACGAGCAGTACTTC. It codes for CASSLGASYEQYF.